The next 18 T cell receptor beta chains were all read from a single sample in a study of cytomegalovirus exposure and HLA in healthy donors. Amplification used 60 Vbeta primers and 13 Jbeta primers. Assay: immunoSEQ multiplex PCR; the TCRdb copy retains only in-frame clones and omits some. The sample lists about 190,000 clones; around 90% were seen once. Sequenced sample: PBMCs. These receptors were collected from a boy aged 2-15 years in good health and CMV-seronegative.

The chain is built from TRBV7-2 and TRBJ1-3; D is perhaps TRBD1 (6 bases). Germline CDR1 SGHTA, CDR2 FQGNSA. The CDR3 extends over 14 amino acids. Trimming left V 5 bases short and J 0 bases short, with 8 bases between. The CDR3, as DNA: TGTGCCAGCAGCGAAGGGGGCTCTGGAAACACCATATATTTT. It translates to CASSEGGSGNTIYF.

The rearrangement uses TRBV27 and TRBJ1-5; D remains ambiguous. Germline V CDR1 and CDR2: MNHEY, SMNVEV (reference sequence). The CDR3 is 15 amino acids. Trimming removed 7 bases from V and 0 bases from J, with 13 bases in between. This chain's CDR3 is CASNGPPYSNQPQHF. In nucleotides, the CDR3 is TGTGCCAGCAATGGGCCCCCTTATAGCAATCAGCCCCAGCATTTT.

Notes on this clone: An end of the junction differs from the germline gene, which may be a read error. This chain connects TRBV7-9 to TRBJ2-4; 9 bases are a match to TRBD2. This CDR3 spans 14 amino acids. Per germline, CDR1 SEHNR and CDR2 FQNEAQ (reference sequence). The CDR3 sequence: CASSIAGEGNIQYF. The DNA for the CDR3 is TGTGCCAGCAGCATAGCGGGGGAGGGGAACATTCAGTACTTC.

This CDR3 is CAFTGAYEQYF. CDR3 coding DNA: TGTGCCTTCACCGGTGCCTACGAGCAGTACTTC. V gene TRBV30 combines with J gene TRBJ2-7; D remains unclear. The CDR3 runs to 11 residues. Trimming cost V 7 bases and J 2 bases, with 9 bases left between them. Germline CDR1 reads GTSNPN; CDR2 reads SVGIG (reference sequence).

The genes are TRBV6-1 and TRBJ1-1, with D perhaps TRBD1 (5 bases). V shed 6 bases and J shed 1 base, with 9 bases lying between them. The CDR3 length is 13 residues. CDR1 is MNHNS, CDR2 SASEGT, per germline. This chain's CDR3 is CASRQGTNTEAFF. CDR3 nucleotide sequence: TGTGCCAGCAGGCAGGGTACGAACACTGAAGCTTTCTTT.

The chain has TRBV4-1 and TRBJ2-2; D might be TRBD2 (7 bases). The V and J ends lost 0 bases and 3 bases respectively, with 11 bases between them. CDR1 and CDR2 from the germline V gene are MGHRA and YSYEKL. This CDR3 spans 16 amino acids. The CDR3 is CASSQDGGRDTGELFF. CDR3 coding DNA: TGCGCCAGCAGCCAAGACGGGGGGCGGGACACCGGGGAGCTGTTTTTT.

This CDR3 reads CASSQELGQMNTEAFF. In nucleotides, the CDR3 is TGTGCCAGCAGCCAAGAATTGGGACAGATGAACACTGAAGCTTTCTTT. The chain links TRBV4-2 to TRBJ1-1; TRBD1 agrees at 7 bases. The CDR3 consists of 16 residues. The V segment lost 0 bases and the J segment 0 bases; nucleotides outside the gene matches: 4. The germline CDR1 and CDR2 sequences are LGHNA and YNFKEQ.

V and J are TRBV28 and TRBJ1-4; D is ambiguous. The CDR3 has 15 amino acids. V was cut by 3 bases and J by 1 base, with 9 bases left in between. CDR1 is MDHEN and CDR2 is SYDVKM in the germline V gene. The DNA of the CDR3 is TGTGCCAGCAGTTTCGATCGTAGAACTAATGAAAAACTGTTTTTT. Amino acid sequence: CASSFDRRTNEKLFF.

The chain is built from TRBV19 and TRBJ2-5, with 9 nucleotides matching TRBD2. The CDR3 extends over 16 amino acids. V was clipped by 4 bases and J by 0 bases; unmatched bases: 6. Per germline, CDR1 LNHDA and CDR2 SQIVND (reference sequence). The CDR3 spells CASSSLAGPYQETQYF. In DNA form, the CDR3 reads TGTGCCAGTAGTAGCCTAGCGGGACCGTACCAAGAGACCCAGTACTTC. The full variable domain, in which reference TRBV19 and TRBJ2-5 provide the parts outside the CDR3, is DGGITQSPKYLFRKEGQNVTLSCEQNLNHDAMYWYRQDPGQGLRLIYYSQIVNDFQKGDIAEGYSVSREKKESFPLTVTSAQKNPTAFYLCASSSLAGPYQETQYFGPGTRLLVL.

V usage is TRBV20-1 and J usage is TRBJ2-5; D not resolved. The CDR3 contains 11 residues. Germline V gene lookup returns CDR1 DFQATT and CDR2 SNEGSKA (reference sequence). Deletions cut 6 bases from V and 5 bases from J, with 10 bases between. For the CDR3, the DNA is TGCAGTGCGAATTTAGTGGAGACCCAGTACTTC. The encoded protein is CSANLVETQYF.

V and J are TRBV19 and TRBJ1-2, with unresolved D. The V gene lost 3 bases and the J gene lost 0 bases, with 8 bases spanning the gap. There are 14 residues in the CDR3. Per germline, CDR1 LNHDA and CDR2 SQIVND (reference sequence). CDR3: CASSMPRTNYGYTF. CDR3 DNA sequence: TGTGCCAGTAGTATGCCCAGGACTAACTATGGCTACACCTTC.

V is TRBV5-1 and J is TRBJ1-1; 7 nucleotides line up with TRBD1. This CDR3 is built from 13 residues. With 2 bases clipped from V and 11 bases from J, the junction kept 9 bases outside the gene matches. Looked up from germline, CDR1 is SGHRS and CDR2 is YFSETQ. The CDR3 DNA reads as TGCGCCAGCAGCTTAACAGGGGCGGAAGGGGCTTTCTTT. Protein product: CASSLTGAEGAFF.

This clone has only one observation. V is TRBV5-4 and J is TRBJ2-4; 9 bases are a match to TRBD1. Germline-derived CDR1 and CDR2 are SGHNT and YYREEE (reference sequence). The J segment lost 4 bases and the V segment lost 4 bases, leaving 6 bases of the junction unmatched. The CDR3 has 15 residues. The DNA of the CDR3 is TGTGCCAGCAGCCCGACCGGGACAGGGAAAAACATTCAGTACTTC. It codes for CASSPTGTGKNIQYF. The full variable domain, completed using reference TRBV5-4 and TRBJ2-4, is ETGVTQSPTHLIKTRGQQVTLRCSSQSGHNTVSWYQQALGQGPQFIFQYYREEENGRGNFPPRFSGLQFPNYSSELNVNALELDDSALYLCASSPTGTGKNIQYFGAGTRLSVL.

This clone was detected a few times. The chain has TRBV4-2 and TRBJ1-2; weak D call: TRBD1 (6 bases). V was cut by 4 bases and J by 3 bases, with 18 bases left in between. Per germline, CDR1 LGHNA and CDR2 YNFKEQ. This CDR3 is built from 16 residues. This CDR3 is CASSLLAQTGDYGYTF. CDR3 in DNA: TGTGCCAGCAGCCTCCTCGCCCAGACAGGAGACTATGGCTACACCTTC.

As for this clone: A junction end diverges from the germline sequence, so it may reflect a read error. The rearrangement joins TRBV6-4 to TRBJ2-7, with D perhaps matching TRBD1 (6 bases). The germline gives CDR1 MRHNA, CDR2 SNTAGT. CDR3 length: 13 amino acids. The CDR3 loop reads CASSDQPQGSLEF. CDR3 nucleotides: TGTGCCAGCAGTGACCAACCACAGGGAAGTTTGGAGTTC.

This sequence joins TRBV6-1 and TRBJ1-3; TRBD1 might be the D (5 bases). This CDR3 contains 15 residues. Germline assignment: CDR1 MNHNS and CDR2 SASEGT. Trimming took 10 bases from V and 0 from J, leaving 16 bases between them. CDR3 DNA sequence: TGTGCCACCCGGGGGTTGGAGTTCTCTGGAAACACCATATATTTT. This codes for CATRGLEFSGNTIYF.

The chain joins TRBV7-2 to TRBJ1-2, with 9 bases matching TRBD1. This CDR3 is 14 amino acids long. Germline V lookup: CDR1 SGHTA, CDR2 FQGNSA. The V gene end was trimmed by 4 bases and the J gene end by 4 bases; junction bases not matched to a gene: 4. CDR3 in amino acids: CASSSTGGGYGYTF. CDR3 nucleotide sequence: TGTGCCAGCAGCTCCACAGGGGGCGGCTATGGCTACACCTTC.

V is TRBV29-1 and J is TRBJ1-4; 9 bases match TRBD1. The CDR3 is 15 residues long. V was clipped by 1 base and J by 3 bases; unmatched bases: 3. In germline, CDR1 is SQVTM, CDR2 ANQGSEA. The CDR3: CSVEGGQGANEKLFF. For the CDR3, the DNA is TGCAGCGTTGAAGGGGGACAGGGAGCTAATGAAAAACTGTTTTTT.